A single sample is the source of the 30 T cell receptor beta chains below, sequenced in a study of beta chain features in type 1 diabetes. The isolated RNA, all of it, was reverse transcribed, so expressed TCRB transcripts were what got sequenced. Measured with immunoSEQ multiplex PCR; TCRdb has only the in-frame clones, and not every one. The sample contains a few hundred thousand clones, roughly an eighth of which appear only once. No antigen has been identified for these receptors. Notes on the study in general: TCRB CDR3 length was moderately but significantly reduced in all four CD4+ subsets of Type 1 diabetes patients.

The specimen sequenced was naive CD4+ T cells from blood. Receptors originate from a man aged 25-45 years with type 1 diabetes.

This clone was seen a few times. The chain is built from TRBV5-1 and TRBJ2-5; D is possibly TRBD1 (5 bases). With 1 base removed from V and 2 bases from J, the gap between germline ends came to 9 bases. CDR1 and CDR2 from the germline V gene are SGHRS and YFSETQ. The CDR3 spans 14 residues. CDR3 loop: CASSLRTSQETQYF. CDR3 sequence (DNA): TGCGCCAGCAGCTTGCGGACATCACAAGAGACCCAGTACTTC.

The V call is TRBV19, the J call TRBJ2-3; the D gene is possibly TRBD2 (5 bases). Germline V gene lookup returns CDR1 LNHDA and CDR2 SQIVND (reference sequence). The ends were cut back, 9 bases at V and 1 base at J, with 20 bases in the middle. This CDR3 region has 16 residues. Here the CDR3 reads CASAPNPGSGTDTQYF. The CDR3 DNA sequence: TGTGCCAGCGCCCCCAACCCTGGTAGCGGCACAGATACGCAGTATTTT.

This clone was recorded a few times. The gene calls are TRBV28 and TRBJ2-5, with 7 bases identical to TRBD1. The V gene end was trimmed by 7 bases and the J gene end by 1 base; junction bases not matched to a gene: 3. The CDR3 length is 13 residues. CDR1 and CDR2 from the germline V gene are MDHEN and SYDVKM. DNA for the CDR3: TGTGCCAGCACGGGACAGCTCCAAGAGACCCAGTACTTC. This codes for CASTGQLQETQYF.

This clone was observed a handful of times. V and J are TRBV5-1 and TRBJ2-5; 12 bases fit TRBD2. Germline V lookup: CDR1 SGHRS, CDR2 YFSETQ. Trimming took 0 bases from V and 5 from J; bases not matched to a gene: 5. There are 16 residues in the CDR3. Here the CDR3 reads CASSLGPTSGSETQYF. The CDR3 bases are TGCGCCAGCAGCTTGGGACCGACTAGCGGGAGTGAGACCCAGTACTTC.

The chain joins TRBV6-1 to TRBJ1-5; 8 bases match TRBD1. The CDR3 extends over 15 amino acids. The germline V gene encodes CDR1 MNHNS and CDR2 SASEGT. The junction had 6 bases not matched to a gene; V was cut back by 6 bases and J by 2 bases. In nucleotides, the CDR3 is TGTGCCAGCAGGCAGGGGGCAAGTGGCAATCAGCCCCAGCATTTT. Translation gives CASRQGASGNQPQHF.

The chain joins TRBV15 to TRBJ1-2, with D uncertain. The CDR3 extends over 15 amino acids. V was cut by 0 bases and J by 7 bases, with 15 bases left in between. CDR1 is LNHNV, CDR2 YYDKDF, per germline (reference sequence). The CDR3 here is CATSRDQPGLGGYTF. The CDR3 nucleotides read TGTGCCACCAGCAGAGATCAGCCAGGACTCGGTGGCTACACCTTC.

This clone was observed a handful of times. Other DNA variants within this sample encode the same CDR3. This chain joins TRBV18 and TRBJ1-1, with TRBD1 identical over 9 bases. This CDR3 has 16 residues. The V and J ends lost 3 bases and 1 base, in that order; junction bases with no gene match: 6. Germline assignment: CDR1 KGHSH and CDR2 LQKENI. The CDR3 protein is CASSPPGQGANTEAFF. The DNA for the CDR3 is TGTGCCAGCTCACCCCCGGGACAGGGCGCGAACACTGAAGCTTTCTTT.

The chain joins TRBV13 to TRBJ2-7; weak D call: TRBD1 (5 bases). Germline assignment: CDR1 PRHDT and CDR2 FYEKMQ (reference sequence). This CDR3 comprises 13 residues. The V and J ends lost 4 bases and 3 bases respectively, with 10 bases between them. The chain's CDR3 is CASSSWGFYEQYF. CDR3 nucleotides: TGTGCCAGCAGCTCGTGGGGCTTCTACGAGCAGTACTTC.

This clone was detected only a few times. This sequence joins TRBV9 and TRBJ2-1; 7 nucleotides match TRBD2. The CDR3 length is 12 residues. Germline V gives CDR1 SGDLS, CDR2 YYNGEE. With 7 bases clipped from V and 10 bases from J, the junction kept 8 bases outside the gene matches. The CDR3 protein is CASGSGIDEQFF. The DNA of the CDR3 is TGTGCCAGCGGAAGCGGGATAGACGAGCAGTTCTTC.

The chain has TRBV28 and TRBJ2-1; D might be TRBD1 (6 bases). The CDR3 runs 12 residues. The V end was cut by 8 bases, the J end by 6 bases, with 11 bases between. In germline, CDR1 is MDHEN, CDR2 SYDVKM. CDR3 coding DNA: TGTGCCAGCGGGGAACAGGGCAATGAGCAGTTCTTC. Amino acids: CASGEQGNEQFF. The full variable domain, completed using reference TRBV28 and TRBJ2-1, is DVKVTQSSRYLVKRTGEKVFLECVQDMDHENMFWYRQDPGLGLRLIYFSYDVKMKEKGDIPEGYSVSREKKERFSLILESASTNQTSMYLCASGEQGNEQFFGPGTRLTVL.

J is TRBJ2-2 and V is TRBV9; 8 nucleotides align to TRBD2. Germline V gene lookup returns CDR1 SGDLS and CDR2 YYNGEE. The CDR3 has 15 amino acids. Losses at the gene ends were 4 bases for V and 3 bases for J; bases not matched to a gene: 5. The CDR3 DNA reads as TGTGCCAGCAGCTTACTAGCGGTATACACCGGGGAGCTGTTTTTT. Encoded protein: CASSLLAVYTGELFF.

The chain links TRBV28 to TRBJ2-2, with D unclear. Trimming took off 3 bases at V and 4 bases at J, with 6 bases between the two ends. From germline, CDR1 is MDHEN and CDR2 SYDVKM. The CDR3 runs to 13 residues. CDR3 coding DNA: TGTGCCAGCAGTTTCGCGCCCACCGGGGAGCTGTTTTTT. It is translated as CASSFAPTGELFF.

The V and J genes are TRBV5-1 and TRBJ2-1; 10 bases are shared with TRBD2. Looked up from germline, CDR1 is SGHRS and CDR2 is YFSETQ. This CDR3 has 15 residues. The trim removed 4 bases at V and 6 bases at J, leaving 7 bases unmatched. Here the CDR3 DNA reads TGCGCCAGCAGCAGGCCTAGCGGGAGTTTCAATGAGCAGTTCTTC. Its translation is CASSRPSGSFNEQFF. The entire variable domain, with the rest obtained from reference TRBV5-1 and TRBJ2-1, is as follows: KAGVTQTPRYLIKTRGQQVTLSCSPISGHRSVSWYQQTPGQGLQFLFEYFSETQRNKGNFPGRFSGRQFSNSRSEMNVSTLELGDSALYLCASSRPSGSFNEQFFGPGTRLTVL.

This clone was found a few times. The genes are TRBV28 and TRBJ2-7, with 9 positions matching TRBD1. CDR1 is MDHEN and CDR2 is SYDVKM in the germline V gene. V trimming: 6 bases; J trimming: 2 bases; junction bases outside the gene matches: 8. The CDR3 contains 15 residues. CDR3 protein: CASSLGDRDAYEQYF. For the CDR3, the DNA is TGTGCCAGCAGCTTGGGGGACAGGGATGCCTACGAGCAGTACTTC. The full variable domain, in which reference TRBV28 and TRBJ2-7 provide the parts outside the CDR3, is DVKVTQSSRYLVKRTGEKVFLECVQDMDHENMFWYRQDPGLGLRLIYFSYDVKMKEKGDIPEGYSVSREKKERFSLILESASTNQTSMYLCASSLGDRDAYEQYFGPGTRLTVT.

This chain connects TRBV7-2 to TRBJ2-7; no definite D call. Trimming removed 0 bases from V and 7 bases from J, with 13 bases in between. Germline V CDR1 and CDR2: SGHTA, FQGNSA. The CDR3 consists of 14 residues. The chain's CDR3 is CASSLAHLNGEQYF. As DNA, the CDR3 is TGTGCCAGCAGCTTAGCCCACTTGAACGGGGAGCAGTACTTC. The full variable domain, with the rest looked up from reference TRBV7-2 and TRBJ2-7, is GAGVSQSPSNKVTEKGKDVELRCDPISGHTALYWYRQSLGQGLEFLIYFQGNSAPDKSGLPSDRFSAERTGGSVSTLTIQRTQQEDSAVYLCASSLAHLNGEQYFGPGTRLTVT.

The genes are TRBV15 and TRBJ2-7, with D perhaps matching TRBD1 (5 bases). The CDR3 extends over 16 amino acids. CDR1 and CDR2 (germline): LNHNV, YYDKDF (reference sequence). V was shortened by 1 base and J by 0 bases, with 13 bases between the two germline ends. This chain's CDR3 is CATSRGETVISYEQYF. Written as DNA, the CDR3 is TGTGCCACCAGCAGAGGAGAGACAGTCATCTCCTACGAGCAGTACTTC.

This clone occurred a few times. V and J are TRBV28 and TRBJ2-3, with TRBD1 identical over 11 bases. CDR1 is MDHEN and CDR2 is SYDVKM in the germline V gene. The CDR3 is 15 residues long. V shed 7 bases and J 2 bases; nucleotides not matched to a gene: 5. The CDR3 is CASTGQGANTDTQYF. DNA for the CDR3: TGTGCCAGCACAGGACAGGGGGCCAACACAGATACGCAGTATTTT. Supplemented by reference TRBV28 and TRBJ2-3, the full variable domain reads DVKVTQSSRYLVKRTGEKVFLECVQDMDHENMFWYRQDPGLGLRLIYFSYDVKMKEKGDIPEGYSVSREKKERFSLILESASTNQTSMYLCASTGQGANTDTQYFGPGTRLTVL.

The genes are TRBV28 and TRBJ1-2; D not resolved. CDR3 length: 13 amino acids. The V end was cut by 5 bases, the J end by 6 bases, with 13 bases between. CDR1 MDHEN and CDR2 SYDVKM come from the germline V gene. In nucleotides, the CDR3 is TGTGCCAGCAGTGAGCCCCCCGTTGATGGCTACACCTTC. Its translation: CASSEPPVDGYTF.

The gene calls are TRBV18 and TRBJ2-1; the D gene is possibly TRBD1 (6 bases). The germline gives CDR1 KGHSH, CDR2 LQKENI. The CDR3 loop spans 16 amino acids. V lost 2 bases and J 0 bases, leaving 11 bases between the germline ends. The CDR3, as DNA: TGTGCCAGCTCACCAAGCGGACAGTACTCCTACAATGAGCAGTTCTTC. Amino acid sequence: CASSPSGQYSYNEQFF.

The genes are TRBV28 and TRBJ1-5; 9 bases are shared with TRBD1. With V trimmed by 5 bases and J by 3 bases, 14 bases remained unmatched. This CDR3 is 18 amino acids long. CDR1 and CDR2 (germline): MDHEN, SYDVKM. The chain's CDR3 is CASSLYTLGTGINQPQHF. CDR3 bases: TGTGCCAGCAGTCTCTATACCCTCGGGACAGGGATCAATCAGCCCCAGCATTTT.

DNA for the CDR3: TGTGCCAGCAGTCCCTCGGGAGCTGGAGCGCAGTACTTC. Its protein is CASSPSGAGAQYF. The gene calls are TRBV28 and TRBJ2-7; a possible D gene is TRBD2 (6 bases). Germline V CDR1 and CDR2: MDHEN, SYDVKM. Trimming took off 5 bases at V and 9 bases at J, with 17 bases between the two ends. The CDR3 has 13 residues.

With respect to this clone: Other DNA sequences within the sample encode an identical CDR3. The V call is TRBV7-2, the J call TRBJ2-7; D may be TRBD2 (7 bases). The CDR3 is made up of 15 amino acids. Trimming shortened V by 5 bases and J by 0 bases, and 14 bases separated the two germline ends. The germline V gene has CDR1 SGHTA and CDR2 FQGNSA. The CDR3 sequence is CASSLGGTSSYEQYF. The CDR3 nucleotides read TGTGCCAGCAGCCTGGGAGGGACAAGCTCCTACGAGCAGTACTTC. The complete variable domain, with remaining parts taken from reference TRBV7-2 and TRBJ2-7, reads GAGVSQSPSNKVTEKGKDVELRCDPISGHTALYWYRQSLGQGLEFLIYFQGNSAPDKSGLPSDRFSAERTGGSVSTLTIQRTQQEDSAVYLCASSLGGTSSYEQYFGPGTRLTVT.

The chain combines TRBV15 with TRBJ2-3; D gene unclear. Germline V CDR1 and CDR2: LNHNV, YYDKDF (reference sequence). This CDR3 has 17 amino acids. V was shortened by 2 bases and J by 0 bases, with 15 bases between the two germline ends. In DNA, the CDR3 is TGTGCCACCAGCAGAAACAGTGCCGGTTCTAGCACAGATACGCAGTATTTT. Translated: CATSRNSAGSSTDTQYF.

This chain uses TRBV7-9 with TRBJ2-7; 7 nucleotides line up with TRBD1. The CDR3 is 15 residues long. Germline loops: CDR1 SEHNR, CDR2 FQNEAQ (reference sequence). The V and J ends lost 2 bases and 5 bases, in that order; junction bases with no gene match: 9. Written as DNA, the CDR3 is TGTGCCAGCAGCTTACCTGTGCTGACAGGGAACGAGCAGTACTTC. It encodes CASSLPVLTGNEQYF. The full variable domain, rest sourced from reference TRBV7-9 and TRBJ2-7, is DTGVSQNPRHKITKRGQNVTFRCDPISEHNRLYWYRQTLGQGPEFLTYFQNEAQLEKSRLLSDRFSAERPKGSFSTLEIQRTEQGDSAMYLCASSLPVLTGNEQYFGPGTRLTVT.

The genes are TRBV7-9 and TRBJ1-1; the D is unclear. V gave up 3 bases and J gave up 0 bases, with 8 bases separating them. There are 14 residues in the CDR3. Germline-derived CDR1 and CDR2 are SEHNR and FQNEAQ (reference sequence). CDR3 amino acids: CASSFSRLNTEAFF. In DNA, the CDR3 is TGTGCCAGCAGCTTCTCCAGGTTGAACACTGAAGCTTTCTTT.

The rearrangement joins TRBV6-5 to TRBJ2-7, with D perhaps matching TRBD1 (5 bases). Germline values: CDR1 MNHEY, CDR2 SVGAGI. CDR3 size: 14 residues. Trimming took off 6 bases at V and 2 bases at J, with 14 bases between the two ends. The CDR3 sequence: CASSNDGQAYEQYF. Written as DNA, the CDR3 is TGTGCCAGCAGCAACGACGGACAAGCCTACGAGCAGTACTTC.

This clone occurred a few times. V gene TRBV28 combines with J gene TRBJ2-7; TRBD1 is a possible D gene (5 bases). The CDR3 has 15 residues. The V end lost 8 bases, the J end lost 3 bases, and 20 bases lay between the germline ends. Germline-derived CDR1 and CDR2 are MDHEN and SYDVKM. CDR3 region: CASHAQSGADYEQYF. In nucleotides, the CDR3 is TGTGCCAGCCACGCTCAATCTGGGGCAGACTACGAGCAGTACTTC.

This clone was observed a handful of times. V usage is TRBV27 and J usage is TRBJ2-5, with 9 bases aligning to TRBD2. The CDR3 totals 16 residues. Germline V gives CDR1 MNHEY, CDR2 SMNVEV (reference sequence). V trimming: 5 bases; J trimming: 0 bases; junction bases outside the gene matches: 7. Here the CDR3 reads CASSPPASGNQETQYF. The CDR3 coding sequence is TGTGCCAGCAGTCCGCCAGCTAGCGGGAACCAAGAGACCCAGTACTTC.

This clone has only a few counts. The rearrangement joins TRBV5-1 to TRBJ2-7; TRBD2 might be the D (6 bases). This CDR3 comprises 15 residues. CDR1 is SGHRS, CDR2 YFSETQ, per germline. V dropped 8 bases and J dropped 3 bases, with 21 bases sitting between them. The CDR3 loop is CARQPGGTWCYEQYF. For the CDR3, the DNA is TGCGCCAGACAGCCCGGGGGAACTTGGTGCTACGAGCAGTACTTC.

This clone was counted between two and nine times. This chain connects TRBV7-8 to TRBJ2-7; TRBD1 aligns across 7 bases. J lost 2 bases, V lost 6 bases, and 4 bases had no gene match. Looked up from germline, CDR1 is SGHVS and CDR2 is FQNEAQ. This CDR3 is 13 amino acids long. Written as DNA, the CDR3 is TGTGCCAGCAGGTGGGACAGAACCTACGAGCAGTACTTC. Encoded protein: CASRWDRTYEQYF.